The 31 T cell receptor beta chains listed next were all sequenced from one sample in a study of T cells in Graves' hyperthyroidism and ophthalmopathy. Amplification yielded TCR beta CDR3 regions, with RNA transcripts as the source. HTBI primers were used for first-round RT-PCR of the TCR CDR3. TCRdb passed the multiplex PCR reads through MiXCR, listing each CDR3 protein once. The sample records approximately 610,000 distinct CDR3 sequences, roughly a sixth being singletons. The sequenced sample consisted of blood. The receptors derive from a woman aged 18 to 35 with Graves' hyperthyroidism.

In this sample, this clonotype turned up many times. The J gene is TRBJ1-1, the V gene TRBV20-1, with TRBD1 matching over 10 bases. This CDR3 has 15 residues. Germline CDR1 DFQATT, CDR2 SNEGSKA (reference sequence). Trimming at V came to 6 bases and at J to 5 bases, leaving 12 bases not matched to a gene. The CDR3 is CSAPRQGARNTEAFF. CDR3 coding DNA: TGCAGTGCGCCCAGACAGGGGGCGCGGAATACTGAAGCTTTCTTT.

As for this clonotype: At one boundary the junction diverges from the germline segment, which might be a read error. This chain uses TRBV11-2 with TRBJ2-5; D is perhaps TRBD1 (5 bases). The length of the CDR3 is 15 residues. Germline V gene sequence: CDR1 SGHAT, CDR2 FQNNGV. The DNA for the CDR3 is TGCGCCAGCAGCTTAATTGGGTTGGGGCGGGAGACCCAGTACTTC. It is translated as CASSLIGLGRETQYF.

The chain carries TRBV12-3 or TRBV12-4 and TRBJ2-1; 8 bases are shared with TRBD2. V lost 0 bases and J lost 14; bases outside the gene matches: 6. This CDR3 is built from 13 residues. The CDR3: CASSLASGTREFF. The CDR3, as DNA: TGTGCCAGCAGTTTAGCCTCCGGGACTAGAGAGTTCTTC.

The table lists this clonotype with many counts. This rearrangement joins TRBV3-1 to TRBJ2-1, with D possibly being TRBD2 (5 bases). The CDR3 covers 12 residues. Germline V CDR1 and CDR2: LGHDT, YNNKEL (reference sequence). The V end was cut by 4 bases, the J end by 7 bases, with 8 bases between. The DNA for the CDR3 is TGTGCCAGCAGCCTCTGGGAGAATGAGCAGTTCTTC. This encodes CASSLWENEQFF.

For this clonotype: A clone one base away is much larger, so this may be a read error. This chain links TRBV11-3 with TRBJ2-1; 9 bases match TRBD1. Germline CDR1 SGHNT, CDR2 YENEEA. The CDR3 runs 15 residues. CDR3 DNA: TGTGCCGGCAGCCCGCGGACAGGGGAAGACAATGAGCAGTTCTTC. Its translation: CAGSPRTGEDNEQFF.

This clonotype was counted only a few times. The chain employs TRBV7-9 and TRBJ1-1, with TRBD1 matching 7 bases. V gave up 6 bases and J gave up 1 base; unmatched junction bases: 5. Germline CDR1 SEHNR, CDR2 FQNEAQ (reference sequence). The CDR3 length is 14 residues. The chain's CDR3 is CASSRKGANTEAFF. The CDR3 DNA sequence: TGTGCCAGCAGTCGCAAGGGGGCGAACACTGAAGCTTTCTTT.

This clonotype appeared many times. The chain carries TRBV27 and TRBJ2-7; D remains unclear. The CDR3 length is 13 residues. Germline V CDR1 and CDR2: MNHEY, SMNVEV (reference sequence). The V gene lost 3 bases and the J gene lost 6 bases, with 12 bases spanning the gap. CDR3 coding DNA: TGTGCCAGCAGTTTTTGGTCAGCCGGCGAGCAGTACTTC. Translating it yields CASSFWSAGEQYF.

This clonotype was seen ten or more times. The chain carries TRBV2 and TRBJ1-5, with 8 bases aligning to TRBD1. CDR1 is SNHLY and CDR2 is FYNNEI in the germline V gene. Trimming at V came to 8 bases and at J to 0 bases, leaving 6 bases not matched to a gene. The CDR3 is 15 residues long. CDR3 sequence reads: CASRTDRGSNQPQHF. The CDR3 DNA follows: TGTGCCAGCCGGACCGACAGGGGTAGCAATCAGCCCCAGCATTTT.

This clonotype occurred many times. The chain recombines TRBV13 with TRBJ2-1; possibly TRBD2 for D (5 bases). The CDR3 totals 13 residues. CDR1 is PRHDT, CDR2 FYEKMQ, per germline (reference sequence). V shed 2 bases and J shed 5 bases, with 7 bases lying between them. The CDR3 sequence is CASSLRLHNEQFF. The CDR3 DNA reads as TGTGCCAGCAGCTTACGACTACACAATGAGCAGTTCTTC.

The chain combines TRBV28 with TRBJ2-6; no definite D call. CDR3 length: 19 residues. The V gene lost 2 bases and the J gene lost 1 base, with 18 bases spanning the gap. Germline V gives CDR1 MDHEN, CDR2 SYDVKM. CDR3 in DNA: TGTGCCAGCAGTTTAGTGAACCGGGCGTTGATATCTGGGGCCAACGTCCTGACTTTC. This translates into CASSLVNRALISGANVLTF.

In this sample, this clonotype turned up a few times. CDR3 sequence: CAWSNTDTQYF. The CDR3 region has the DNA TGTGCCTGGAGTAACACAGATACGCAGTATTTT. The chain employs TRBV30 and TRBJ2-3; D gene unclear. Per the germline V gene, CDR1 is GTSNPN and CDR2 is SVGIG (reference sequence). V was clipped by 2 bases and J by 2 bases, with 2 bases between them. This CDR3 comprises 11 residues.

The genes are TRBV15 and TRBJ2-3; D is unresolved. Germline CDR1 is LNHNV and CDR2 is YYDKDF (reference sequence). V lost 5 bases and J lost 6, with 9 bases in between. CDR3 size: 12 residues. The CDR3 reads CATSLLGDTQYF. The CDR3 DNA is TGTGCCACCAGCCTCCTGGGGGATACGCAGTATTTT.

This clonotype occurred many times. The chain joins TRBV11-2 to TRBJ1-2; D uncertain. The V and J ends lost 5 bases and 0 bases respectively, with 13 bases between them. The V gene's germline CDR1 is SGHAT and CDR2 FQNNGV. This CDR3 spans 15 amino acids. CDR3 DNA: TGTGCCAGCAGCCCCCTATCCAGAGCTAACTATGGCTACACCTTC. Translated, it gives CASSPLSRANYGYTF.

This clonotype was found a few times. This chain connects TRBV27 to TRBJ1-2; 7 nucleotides align to TRBD1. CDR3 length: 12 amino acids. V lost 6 bases, J lost 7 bases, and 5 bases stayed unmatched. Germline loops: CDR1 MNHEY, CDR2 SMNVEV (reference sequence). The CDR3 DNA is TGTGCCAGCAGAGACAGGGCGGGTGGCTACACCTTC. Its protein product is CASRDRAGGYTF.

The V call is TRBV15, the J call TRBJ1-6; 10 nucleotides agree with TRBD1. The CDR3 has 15 residues. The germline V gene has CDR1 LNHNV and CDR2 YYDKDF (reference sequence). Unmatched junction bases numbered 2, after V lost 1 base and J lost 8 bases. The CDR3 here is CATSRGGTGDSPLHF. Here the CDR3 DNA reads TGTGCCACCAGCAGAGGGGGGACAGGGGATTCACCCCTCCACTTT. The full variable domain, rest sourced from reference TRBV15 and TRBJ1-6, is DAMVIQNPRYQVTQFGKPVTLSCSQTLNHNVMYWYQQKSSQAPKLLFHYYDKDFNNEADTPDNFQSRRPNTSFCFLDIRSPGLGDTAMYLCATSRGGTGDSPLHFGNGTRLTVT.

As to this clonotype: A read error may produce the germline difference seen at one junction end. V gene TRBV5-1 combines with J gene TRBJ2-7, with D unresolved. The CDR3 has 12 amino acids. The germline CDR1 and CDR2 sequences are SGHRS and YFSETQ. The CDR3 reads CASSLDAYERYF. CDR3 DNA sequence: TGTGCCAGCAGCTTGGACGCATACGAGCGGTACTTC.

Only a few counts were recorded for this clonotype. The V and J genes are TRBV6-1 and TRBJ2-2; possibly TRBD2 for D (6 bases). The germline gives CDR1 MNHNS, CDR2 SASEGT. The CDR3 length is 16 residues. Trimming cost V 8 bases and J 7 bases, with 23 bases left between them. CDR3: CASSTQGGLASGELFF. The CDR3 DNA sequence: TGTGCCAGCTCAACTCAAGGCGGCCTAGCGAGCGGGGAGCTGTTTTTT.

The chain joins TRBV29-1 to TRBJ2-1, with 11 bases fitting TRBD2. V lost 4 bases, J lost 1 base, and 3 bases stayed unmatched. CDR3 size: 15 residues. Germline V lookup: CDR1 SQVTM, CDR2 ANQGSEA. DNA of the CDR3: TGCAGCGTTGTTGCTAGCGGGGGGTCCTACAATGAGCAGTTCTTC. Residues: CSVVASGGSYNEQFF.

V is TRBV6-1 and J is TRBJ1-6; D is unresolved. Germline V gives CDR1 MNHNS, CDR2 SASEGT. Trimming removed 5 bases at V and 6 bases at J, with 5 bases between. This CDR3 comprises 12 residues. The chain's CDR3 is CASSSSNSPLHF. In DNA form, the CDR3 reads TGTGCCAGCAGTTCCAGTAATTCACCCCTCCACTTT.

This clonotype was counted a few times. This chain uses TRBV4-1 with TRBJ2-5; perhaps D is TRBD1 or TRBD2 (5 bases each). Between the trimmed V and J ends, which lost 4 bases and 5 bases, there was a span of 17 bases. In germline, CDR1 is MGHRA, CDR2 YSYEKL. The CDR3 has 15 residues. The CDR3 sequence: CASSPPGRLGETQYF. Here the CDR3 DNA reads TGCGCCAGCAGCCCCCCGGGGCGGCTCGGGGAGACCCAGTACTTC.

This clonotype was detected only a few times. The rearrangement links TRBV27 to TRBJ1-1, with D unresolved. Trimming removed 6 bases at V and 5 bases at J, with 19 bases between. The length of the CDR3 is 15 residues. CDR1 and CDR2 (germline): MNHEY, SMNVEV (reference sequence). The DNA for the CDR3 is TGTGCCAGCAGGCCCGGGTGGAGGGAGAGAACTGAAGCTTTCTTT. As protein: CASRPGWRERTEAFF.

This clonotype was counted between two and nine times. The rearrangement links TRBV29-1 to TRBJ2-3; TRBD2 matches at 13 bases. The CDR3 has 15 amino acids. Germline V gene data show CDR1 as SQVTM and CDR2 as ANQGSEA. The junction had 7 bases not matched to a gene; V was cut back by 7 bases and J by 3 bases. The CDR3 DNA sequence: TGCAGCGGATGCCTGGGACTAGCGGGAACAGATACGCAGTATTTT. Protein sequence: CSGCLGLAGTDTQYF.

Points on this clonotype: The conserved final phenylalanine or tryptophan is absent from the CDR3, which likely points to a read error. This rearrangement joins TRBV9 to TRBJ1-5; D remains ambiguous. This CDR3 region has 14 residues. Germline CDR1 is SGDLS and CDR2 is YYNGEE. Trimming stripped 0 bases from V and 2 bases from J, with 6 bases between. CDR3 bases: TGTGCCAGCAGCGTAGACGGGGGCAATCAGCCCCAGCATTCT. This codes for CASSVDGGNQPQHS.

Points on this clonotype: A much larger clone differs by one base, so this may be a read error. The rearrangement joins TRBV20-1 to TRBJ2-7, with D perhaps matching TRBD1 or TRBD2 (5 bases each). The CDR3 spans 14 residues. The V and J ends lost 0 bases and 7 bases respectively, with 16 bases between them. CDR1 is DFQATT, CDR2 SNEGSKA, per germline (reference sequence). CDR3 sequence reads: CSARDPTRRGEQYF. The CDR3 DNA follows: TGCAGTGCTAGAGACCCAACTAGAAGGGGTGAGCAGTACTTC.

This clonotype was observed many times. The V gene is TRBV4-3, the J gene TRBJ1-1; 7 nucleotides agree with TRBD1. Germline V gene sequence: CDR1 LGHNA, CDR2 YSLEER. Trimming took 0 bases from V and 4 from J; bases not matched to a gene: 5. This CDR3 has 15 residues. CDR3 protein: CASSQDTGVFTEAFF. In DNA, the CDR3 is TGCGCCAGCAGCCAAGATACAGGGGTTTTCACTGAAGCTTTCTTT.

The gene calls are TRBV6-2 or TRBV6-3 and TRBJ2-5, with a tentative D call TRBD1 (5 bases). There are 13 residues in the CDR3. CDR1 MNHEY and CDR2 SVGEGT come from the germline V gene. With 7 bases removed from V and 2 bases from J, the gap between germline ends came to 11 bases. CDR3 protein: CASNQGEQETQYF. The CDR3, as DNA: TGTGCCAGCAATCAGGGTGAACAAGAGACCCAGTACTTC.

This clonotype has at least ten counts. The V call is TRBV14, the J call TRBJ1-1; no definite D call. With 4 bases removed from V and 0 bases from J, the gap between germline ends came to 18 bases. This CDR3 has 17 residues. CDR1 is SGHDN, CDR2 FVKESK, per germline. The CDR3 here is CASSLRAGSKMNTEAFF. As DNA, the CDR3 is TGTGCCAGCAGCCTCCGGGCCGGGAGTAAGATGAACACTGAAGCTTTCTTT. The full variable domain, its missing parts supplied by reference TRBV14 and TRBJ1-1, is EAGVTQFPSHSVIEKGQTVTLRCDPISGHDNLYWYRRVMGKEIKFLLHFVKESKQDESGMPNNRFLAERTGGTYSTLKVQPAELEDSGVYFCASSLRAGSKMNTEAFFGQGTRLTVV.

This clonotype was detected a few times. The chain carries TRBV20-1 and TRBJ1-6, with TRBD1 matching over 8 bases. The CDR3 covers 14 residues. The J segment lost 9 bases and the V segment lost 3 bases, leaving 7 bases of the junction unmatched. The germline V gene has CDR1 DFQATT and CDR2 SNEGSKA (reference sequence). The CDR3 sequence: CSASEDRESSPLHF. DNA of the CDR3: TGCAGTGCTAGTGAGGACAGGGAAAGTTCACCCCTCCACTTT.

In its sample, this clonotype was seen a few times. The rearrangement links TRBV14 to TRBJ2-1, with 11 positions matching TRBD2. Germline CDR1 SGHDN, CDR2 FVKESK. The V gene end was trimmed by 2 bases and the J gene end by 4 bases; junction bases not matched to a gene: 4. The length of the CDR3 is 16 residues. CDR3 DNA: TGTGCCAGCAGCCAATATAGCGGGAGGGATTACAATGAGCAGTTCTTC. Amino acid sequence: CASSQYSGRDYNEQFF.

The chain carries TRBV29-1 and TRBJ2-1, with D unresolved. From germline, CDR1 is SQVTM and CDR2 ANQGSEA. The CDR3 has 12 residues. The V gene lost 6 bases and the J gene lost 10 bases, with 16 bases spanning the gap. The CDR3 reads CSVVLLVGEQFF. The CDR3 DNA reads TGCAGCGTGGTTCTTCTAGTCGGGGAGCAGTTCTTC.

In nucleotides, the CDR3 is TGCGCCAGCAGCAAATCGCAGATGACAGAGAACTATGGCTACACCTTC. This translates into CASSKSQMTENYGYTF. The chain is built from TRBV4-3 and TRBJ1-2, with D possibly TRBD1 on 5 matching bases. V was clipped by 5 bases and J by 2 bases, with 18 bases between them. The germline V gene encodes CDR1 LGHNA and CDR2 YSLEER. The CDR3 has 16 residues.